The sequence of this TCR beta chain was determined in a study of regulatory T cells in long-lasting Graves disease. Study-level information: Positivity for TSH receptor antibodies plus over 5 years of antithyroid drugs meant persistent Graves' disease.

About this clonotype itself: As yet, its antigen is unknown.

CDR3 regions were amplified by Arm-PCR using iRepertoire HTBI primers to build TCR beta libraries. TCRdb itself ran the multiplex PCR reads through MiXCR, one entry per CDR3 protein. The sample records more than 300,000 distinct CDR3 sequences, roughly 24% being singletons. The time point denotes: persistent/refractory GD, antithyroid drugs over 5 years with positive TRAb. Isolated PBMC RNA provided the starting material for the TCR library. CDR3 length equals 14 residues. CDR1 and CDR2 from the germline V gene are SGHAT and FQNNGV. J gave up 2 bases and V 3 bases, and 2 bases lay outside the gene matches. Study-wide results and limits: With approximately 2,500 shared public clonotypes, persistent patients exceeded new patients, who shared 950 to 1,000. Persistent disease preferred TRBV28, TRBJ1-2 and TRBJ2-5.

Sequences were derived from peripheral blood mononuclear cells (PBMCs), sampled when the disease was refractory, from a patient treated with antithyroid drugs. This receptor was obtained from a woman aged 40 to 49 with Graves disease. The chain links TRBV11-2 to TRBJ2-3; the match to TRBD2 covers 7 bases. The CDR3 bases are TGTGCCAGCAGCTTTAGCGGGCCCACAGATACGCAGTATTTT. Translated: CASSFSGPTDTQYF.